The next 21 T cell receptor beta chains were all read from a single sample in a study of identifying expanded T cells in peripheral blood. Assay: immunoSEQ multiplex PCR; the TCRdb copy retains only in-frame clones and omits some. The table has about 130,000 clones, 80% to 90% seen once. Specimen: blood. The receptors stem from a person aged 18-70 years in good health.

The rearrangement links TRBV18 to TRBJ1-2; D gene uncertain. The CDR3 sequence is 12 residues long. Germline V gives CDR1 KGHSH, CDR2 LQKENI. V lost 6 bases and J 6 bases, leaving 11 bases between the germline ends. The DNA of the CDR3 is TGTGCCAGCTCCGCAGAGGATAATGGCTACACCTTC. It specifies CASSAEDNGYTF.

The chain has TRBV5-1 and TRBJ2-7; the match to TRBD1 covers 7 bases. The V gene end was trimmed by 5 bases and the J gene end by 2 bases; junction bases not matched to a gene: 10. CDR3 length: 15 amino acids. Germline V CDR1 and CDR2: SGHRS, YFSETQ. CDR3 sequence reads: CASSTGQVSTYEQYF. The CDR3 nucleotides read TGCGCCAGCAGTACCGGACAGGTTTCCACCTACGAGCAGTACTTC.

The chain uses TRBV10-3 and TRBJ1-6, with D perhaps matching TRBD1 (5 bases). Germline CDR1 is ENHRY and CDR2 is SYGVKD. The CDR3 runs 15 residues. V shed 0 bases and J shed 7 bases, with 10 bases lying between them. The CDR3 DNA follows: TGTGCCATCAGTGAGTCGGGGCTAGGGAATTCACCCCTCCACTTT. Translation: CAISESGLGNSPLHF.

In its sample, this clone was seen once. The chain carries TRBV27 and TRBJ2-7; the match to TRBD2 covers 9 bases. Trimming took 5 bases from V and 5 from J; bases not matched to a gene: 1. Germline CDR1 MNHEY, CDR2 SMNVEV (reference sequence). The CDR3 contains 12 residues. The DNA for the CDR3 is TGTGCCAGCAGTGGACTAGCGAACGAGCAGTACTTC. Translating it yields CASSGLANEQYF.

V is TRBV13 and J is TRBJ2-3, with a possible D match to TRBD2 (5 bases). The CDR3 has 12 residues. V was pared by 5 bases and J by 6 bases, with 9 bases between. Germline loops: CDR1 PRHDT, CDR2 FYEKMQ (reference sequence). CDR3 in amino acids: CASSPRRDTQYF. The CDR3 bases are TGTGCCAGCAGCCCGCGGAGGGATACGCAGTATTTT.

The chain carries TRBV2 and TRBJ1-6; TRBD1 is a possible D gene (5 bases). The V gene lost 6 bases and the J gene lost 4 bases, with 10 bases spanning the gap. The CDR3 runs 14 residues. From germline, CDR1 is SNHLY and CDR2 FYNNEI. DNA of the CDR3: TGTGCCAGCAGGGGAGGGGAGTATAATTCACCCCTCCACTTT. Translating gives CASRGGEYNSPLHF.

V usage is TRBV5-1 and J usage is TRBJ2-7, with no clear D. V lost 0 bases and J lost 0, with 13 bases in between. This CDR3 contains 16 residues. Germline V lookup: CDR1 SGHRS, CDR2 YFSETQ. The CDR3: CASSLVFAPSSYEQYF. The CDR3 DNA reads TGCGCCAGCAGCTTGGTGTTTGCGCCGAGCTCCTACGAGCAGTACTTC.

This chain connects TRBV19 to TRBJ1-1; D ambiguous. V lost 4 bases, J lost 1 base, and 10 bases lay in between. The CDR3 spans 14 residues. Germline V gene sequence: CDR1 LNHDA, CDR2 SQIVND (reference sequence). The CDR3 DNA reads as TGTGCCAGTAGTACCTCGAATGGGAACACTGAAGCTTTCTTT. Translating gives CASSTSNGNTEAFF.

The V call is TRBV9, the J call TRBJ2-5; 12 nucleotides line up with TRBD2. Trimming cost V 2 bases and J 5 bases; bases outside gene matches: 4. This CDR3 region has 15 residues. The germline V gene has CDR1 SGDLS and CDR2 YYNGEE. The CDR3 DNA reads TGTGCCAGCAGCGTGACTAGCGGGAGTCGGGAGACCCAGTACTTC. Its protein is CASSVTSGSRETQYF.

This clone was recorded once. The chain has TRBV7-6 and TRBJ2-7, with 10 nucleotides matching TRBD1. J was trimmed by 7 bases and V by 4 bases; bases with no gene match: 7. This CDR3 is built from 14 residues. In germline, CDR1 is SGHVS, CDR2 FNYEAQ. CDR3 region: CASSSGTGVGEQYF. The DNA for the CDR3 is TGTGCCAGCAGCTCCGGGACAGGGGTGGGTGAGCAGTACTTC.

This clone has a single count. The V gene is TRBV29-1, the J gene TRBJ2-1; 13 bases are a match to TRBD2. The CDR3 consists of 15 residues. Unmatched junction bases numbered 2, after V lost 1 base and J lost 5 bases. CDR1 and CDR2 from the germline V gene are SQVTM and ANQGSEA. Written as DNA, the CDR3 is TGCAGCGTTGAAGCCGGGACTAGCGGGGACAATGAGCAGTTCTTC. This codes for CSVEAGTSGDNEQFF.

J is TRBJ1-1 and V is TRBV18; no clear D. CDR3 length: 15 amino acids. The V end was cut by 3 bases, the J end by 1 base, with 12 bases between. Germline CDR1 KGHSH, CDR2 LQKENI. CDR3 region: CASSPPPYGNTEAFF. Here the CDR3 DNA reads TGTGCCAGCTCACCCCCCCCCTACGGGAACACTGAAGCTTTCTTT.

The chain has TRBV5-4 and TRBJ2-7; possibly TRBD1 for D (6 bases). The CDR3 totals 17 residues. V lost 0 bases and J 3 bases, leaving 19 bases between the germline ends. Germline V gene lookup returns CDR1 SGHNT and CDR2 YYREEE (reference sequence). The CDR3 coding sequence is TGTGCCAGCAGCTTGGCCCCCGACAGGAACGGCAACTACGAGCAGTACTTC. It specifies CASSLAPDRNGNYEQYF.

This rearrangement joins TRBV11-2 to TRBJ1-1; no clear D gene. The CDR3 has 14 amino acids. Trimming took 1 base from V and 1 from J, leaving 7 bases between them. Per germline, CDR1 SGHAT and CDR2 FQNNGV. Here the CDR3 DNA reads TGTGCCAGCAGCTTAGGGTACGCGAACACTGAAGCTTTCTTT. Its protein is CASSLGYANTEAFF.

The V gene is TRBV5-5, the J gene TRBJ1-5, with a tentative D call TRBD1 (5 bases). Germline assignment: CDR1 SGHKS and CDR2 YYEKEE (reference sequence). The CDR3 extends over 14 amino acids. V shed 1 base and J shed 3 bases, with 8 bases lying between them. The CDR3 DNA follows: TGTGCCAGCAGCTTGACGGGGGACAATCAGCCCCAGCATTTT. This sequence encodes CASSLTGDNQPQHF.

J is TRBJ2-3 and V is TRBV9, with 14 bases matching TRBD2. CDR3 size: 19 residues. The germline gives CDR1 SGDLS, CDR2 YYNGEE. Losses at the gene ends were 0 bases for V and 2 bases for J; bases not matched to a gene: 8. CDR3 bases: TGTGCCAGCAGCGTAGCCCCGACTAGCGGGGGGGGTGACACAGATACGCAGTATTTT. Amino acid sequence: CASSVAPTSGGGDTDTQYF.

This chain uses TRBV28 with TRBJ2-5; D tentatively fits TRBD1 or TRBD2 (5 bases each). The CDR3 totals 14 residues. The germline gives CDR1 MDHEN, CDR2 SYDVKM. V was pared by 9 bases and J by 2 bases, with 16 bases between. The CDR3 here is CASKTPGRQETQYF. Written as DNA, the CDR3 is TGTGCCAGTAAGACCCCGGGGCGGCAAGAGACCCAGTACTTC.

V and J are TRBV7-2 and TRBJ1-1; D may be TRBD1 (5 bases). Germline loops: CDR1 SGHTA, CDR2 FQGNSA. V lost 3 bases, J lost 11 bases, and 19 bases lay in between. The CDR3 runs to 14 residues. The CDR3 region is CASSLTGTDVGAFF. DNA for the CDR3: TGTGCCAGCAGCTTGACCGGGACCGACGTTGGGGCTTTCTTT.

This clone was seen a few times. This rearrangement joins TRBV18 to TRBJ2-1; 11 bases map to TRBD1. CDR3 size: 15 residues. Germline V gives CDR1 KGHSH, CDR2 LQKENI. Trimming at V came to 3 bases and at J to 12 bases, leaving 10 bases not matched to a gene. The DNA of the CDR3 is TGTGCCAGCTCACCCGGGACAGGGGGGTCATTTGGGCAGTTCTTC. This codes for CASSPGTGGSFGQFF.

This clone was seen just once. The chain uses TRBV5-1 and TRBJ1-3; D is ambiguous. This CDR3 spans 15 amino acids. Germline CDR1 SGHRS, CDR2 YFSETQ. Trimming left V 4 bases short and J 2 bases short, with 13 bases between. The CDR3 coding sequence is TGCGCCAGCAGCCCGGCGACATTTACTGGAAACACCATATATTTT. Its protein product is CASSPATFTGNTIYF.

The V and J genes are TRBV7-2 and TRBJ1-5; 8 bases are a match to TRBD1. Germline V gives CDR1 SGHTA, CDR2 FQGNSA. There are 15 residues in the CDR3. After removal of 3 bases from V and 7 bases from J, the junction contained 8 bases not matched to a gene. The CDR3 nucleotides are TGTGCCAGCAGCTTCGCAGGGGGCGAACGGCAGCCCCAGCATTTT. Translated: CASSFAGGERQPQHF. The full variable domain, with the rest looked up from reference TRBV7-2 and TRBJ1-5, is GAGVSQSPSNKVTEKGKDVELRCDPISGHTALYWYRQSLGQGLEFLIYFQGNSAPDKSGLPSDRFSAERTGGSVSTLTIQRTQQEDSAVYLCASSFAGGERQPQHFGDGTRLSIL.